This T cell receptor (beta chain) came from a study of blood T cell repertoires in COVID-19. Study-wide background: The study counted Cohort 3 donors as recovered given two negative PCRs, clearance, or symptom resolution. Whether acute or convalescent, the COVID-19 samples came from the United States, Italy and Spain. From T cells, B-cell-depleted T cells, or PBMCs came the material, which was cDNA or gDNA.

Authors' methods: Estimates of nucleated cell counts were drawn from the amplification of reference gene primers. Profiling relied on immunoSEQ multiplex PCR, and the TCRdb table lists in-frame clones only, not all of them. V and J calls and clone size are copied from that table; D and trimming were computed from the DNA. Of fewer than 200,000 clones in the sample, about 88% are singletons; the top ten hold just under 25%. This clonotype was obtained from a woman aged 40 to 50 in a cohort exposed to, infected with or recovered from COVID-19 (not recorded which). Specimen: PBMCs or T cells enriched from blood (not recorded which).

CDR3 amino acids: CASSPGLAGGLADTQYF. Here the CDR3 DNA reads TGTGCCAGCAGTCCCGGACTAGCGGGGGGGCTCGCAGATACGCAGTATTTT. The chain combines TRBV28 with TRBJ2-3; 15 bases fit TRBD2. From germline, CDR1 is MDHEN and CDR2 SYDVKM. The CDR3 contains 17 residues. The junction had 7 bases not matched to a gene; V was cut back by 5 bases and J by 4 bases.